This T cell receptor beta chain stems from a study of cytomegalovirus exposure and HLA in healthy donors. Turning to the study itself: As an earlier analysis found, about 179 million T cells yielded 90 million to 140 million unique TCR beta sequences. A preliminary data release comprised 80 million to 95 million unique TCRs obtained from HLA-typed donors.

The CDR3 length is 16 residues. With 2 bases removed from V and 6 bases from J, the gap between germline ends came to 17 bases. From germline, CDR1 is MNHEY and CDR2 SMNVEV (reference sequence). Researchers ran the PCR with 60 Vbeta and 13 Jbeta primers. Original processing methods: Counted up in a later analysis, unique TCR beta chains came to some 80 million, with around 9.9 million shared. Only in-frame clones appear in the TCRdb table, and some are missing; sequencing was by immunoSEQ multiplex PCR. For V, J and clone size, that table is used; D and trimming come from the DNA. The data show over 150,000 clones, with roughly 80% seen just once and approximately 1.5% held by the top ten.

Sequences were obtained from PBMCs. This clonotype originated in a young woman in good health and CMV-seronegative. The rearrangement joins TRBV27 to TRBJ2-1; D is unresolved. DNA for the CDR3: TGTGCCAGCAGTTTAGATGCGAGGTTAGTCTCCAATGAGCAGTTCTTC. This codes for CASSLDARLVSNEQFF.